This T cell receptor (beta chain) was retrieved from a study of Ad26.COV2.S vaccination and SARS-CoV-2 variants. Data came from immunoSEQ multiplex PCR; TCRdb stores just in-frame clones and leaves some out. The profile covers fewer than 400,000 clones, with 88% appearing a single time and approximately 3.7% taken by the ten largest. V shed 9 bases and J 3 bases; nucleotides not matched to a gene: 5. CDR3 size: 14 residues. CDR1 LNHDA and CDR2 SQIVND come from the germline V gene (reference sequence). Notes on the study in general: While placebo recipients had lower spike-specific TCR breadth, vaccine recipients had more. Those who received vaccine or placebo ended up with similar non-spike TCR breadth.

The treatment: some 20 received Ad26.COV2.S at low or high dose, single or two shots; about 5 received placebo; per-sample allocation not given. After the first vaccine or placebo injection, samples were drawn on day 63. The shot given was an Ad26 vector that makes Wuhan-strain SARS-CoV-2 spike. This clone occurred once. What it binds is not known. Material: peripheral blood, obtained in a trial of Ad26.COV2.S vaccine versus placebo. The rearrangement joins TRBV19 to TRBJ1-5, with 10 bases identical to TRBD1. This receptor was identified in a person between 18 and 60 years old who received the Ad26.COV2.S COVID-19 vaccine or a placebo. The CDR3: CASGTGAVNQPQHF. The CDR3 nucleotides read TGTGCCAGCGGGACAGGGGCTGTCAATCAGCCCCAGCATTTT.